These T cell receptor beta chains were read from a single sample in a study of cytomegalovirus exposure and HLA in healthy donors. TCRdb's table, derived via immunoSEQ multiplex PCR, lists solely in-frame clones and lacks some. Among fewer than 200,000 clones, approximately 75% were seen once, and the ten largest hold 3.7%. Sequenced input: PBMCs. The receptors originated from a man aged 30-40 years in good health and CMV-seropositive. CDR3s include the opening cysteine and the closing phenylalanine or tryptophan. A D gene is named only where the DNA matches it firmly. Clone size is not always given. Where it is, it says once, few, many or a class for expanded clones.

clone_size	v_call	d_call	j_call	cdr3_nt	cdr3_aa
.	TRBV5-1	TRBD2	TRBJ2-3	TGCGCCAGCAGCTTGTTTGCCCTAGCGGGGGGGGCTAGCACAGATACGCAGTATTTT	CASSLFALAGGASTDTQYF
.	TRBV11-1	.	TRBJ2-1	TGTGCCAGCTCCGGGCCTCCTACTAGCTATGAGCAGTTCTTC	CASSGPPTSYEQFF
few	TRBV4-3	.	TRBJ1-3	TGCGCCAGCAGCCCTGGGTCGGGGGGAACGGGAAACACCATATATTTT	CASSPGSGGTGNTIYF
.	TRBV5-1	TRBD1	TRBJ2-7	TGCGCCAGCAGCTTGGGACAGGGATCCTACGAGCAGTACTTC	CASSLGQGSYEQYF
.	TRBV30	.	TRBJ1-1	TGTGCTGGAGCGGCGGGTCGGAACACTGAAGCTTTCTTT	CAGAAGRNTEAFF
.	TRBV9	.	TRBJ1-1	TGTGCCAGCAGCACAACCTCGATGAACACTGAAGCTTTCTTT	CASSTTSMNTEAFF
.	TRBV2	.	TRBJ1-1	TGTGCCAGCAGTGAAGCGGGGCGAGCAGGCACTGAAGCTTTCTTT	CASSEAGRAGTEAFF
.	TRBV19	.	TRBJ1-1	TGTGCCAGTAGTATTGGAGGGGCTGAAGCTTTCTTT	CASSIGGAEAFF
.	TRBV2	TRBD2	TRBJ2-7	TGTGCCATAGCGGGGGGTCACTACGAGCAGTACTTC	CAIAGGHYEQYF
.	TRBV5-1	TRBD2	TRBJ2-3	TGCGCCAGCAGCCCTAGCGGGGGGGACACAGATACGCAGTATTTT	CASSPSGGDTDTQYF
.	TRBV7-9	.	TRBJ1-1	TGTGCCAGCAGCTTCTATGACACTGAAGCTTTCTTT	CASSFYDTEAFF
.	TRBV7-2	.	TRBJ2-7	TGTGCCAGCAGCTTAGTACTCTCCTACGAGCAGTACTTC	CASSLVLSYEQYF
.	TRBV6-5	.	TRBJ2-2	TGTGCCAGCAGTAGGGGCACCGGGGAGCTGTTTTTT	CASSRGTGELFF
.	TRBV10-3	.	TRBJ1-4	TGTGCCATCAGTGTAAGTGGAGCTAATGAAAAACTGTTTTTT	CAISVSGANEKLFF
once	TRBV6-6	TRBD1	TRBJ2-5	TGTGCCAGCAGTTACTCGGGCAGGGGGCGCCAAGAGACCCAGTACTTC	CASSYSGRGRQETQYF
.	TRBV5-6	.	TRBJ1-6	TGTGCCAGCAGCTGGACGGGAAATTCACCCCTCCACTTT	CASSWTGNSPLHF
.	TRBV15	.	TRBJ1-1	TGTGCCACCAGCAGAATAGGGAGTCGGACTGAAGCTTTCTTT	CATSRIGSRTEAFF
few	TRBV6-5	TRBD1	TRBJ1-5	TGTGCCAGCAGTCTCCGGGACAGGGTCAGGCCCCAGCATTTT	CASSLRDRVRPQHF
.	TRBV30	.	TRBJ2-7	TGTGCCTGGAGTCCTTCTTACGAGCAGTACTTC	CAWSPSYEQYF
.	TRBV30	TRBD1	TRBJ2-1	TGTGCCTGGAGTGGACAGGGAGTCTACAATGAGCAGTTCTTC	CAWSGQGVYNEQFF
.	TRBV15	.	TRBJ2-3	TGTGCCACCAGCAAAGGACCGGGAAGCACAGATACGCAGTATTTT	CATSKGPGSTDTQYF
.	TRBV12-5	.	TRBJ1-6	TGTGCTAGTGGTTTCGGGGATGGTTCACCCCTCCACTTT	CASGFGDGSPLHF
.	TRBV11-3	.	TRBJ2-2	TGTGCCAGCAGCTCACAGGAAGAAGTGGGCACCGGGGAGCTGTTTTTT	CASSSQEEVGTGELFF
.	TRBV2	TRBD1	TRBJ2-3	TGTGCCAGCAACAGGGGGCAAAGCACAGATACGCAGTATTTT	CASNRGQSTDTQYF
few	TRBV4-1	TRBD1	TRBJ1-2	TGCGCCAGCAGCCAACCACGGCAGGGGGCTAACTATGGCTACACCTTC	CASSQPRQGANYGYTF
.	TRBV10-3	TRBD1	TRBJ1-1	TGTGCCATCACCCAGGGGGCCCCGGGACAGGGAAACACTGAAGCTTTCTTT	CAITQGAPGQGNTEAFF
once	TRBV18	TRBD1	TRBJ2-2	TGTGCCAGCTCACCACGACAGGGCTTCACCGGGGAGCTGTTTTTT	CASSPRQGFTGELFF
once	TRBV4-3	TRBD1	TRBJ2-7	TGCGCCAGCAGCCAATATCCGGGACAGGTGTCCTACGAGCAGTACTTC	CASSQYPGQVSYEQYF
.	TRBV28	.	TRBJ2-4	TGTGCCAGCAGCCAAAGCGTAGCCAAAAACATTCAGTACTTC	CASSQSVAKNIQYF
.	TRBV4-3	TRBD1	TRBJ1-6	TGCGCCAGCAGCCAAGGGACCGGGACAGGGGGTTCACCCCTCCACTTT	CASSQGTGTGGSPLHF